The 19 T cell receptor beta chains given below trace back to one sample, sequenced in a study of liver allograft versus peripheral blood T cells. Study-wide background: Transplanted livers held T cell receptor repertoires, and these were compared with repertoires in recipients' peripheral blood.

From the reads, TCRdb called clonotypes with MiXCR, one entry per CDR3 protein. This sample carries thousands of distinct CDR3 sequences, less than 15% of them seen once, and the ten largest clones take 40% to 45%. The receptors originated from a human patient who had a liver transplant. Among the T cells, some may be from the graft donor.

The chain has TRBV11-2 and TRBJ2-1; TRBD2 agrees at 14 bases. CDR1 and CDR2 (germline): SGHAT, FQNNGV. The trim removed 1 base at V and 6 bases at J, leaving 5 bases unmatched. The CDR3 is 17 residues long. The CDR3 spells CASSLAPGLAGVNEQFF. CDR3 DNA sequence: TGTGCCAGCAGCTTAGCTCCGGGACTAGCGGGAGTCAATGAGCAGTTCTTC.

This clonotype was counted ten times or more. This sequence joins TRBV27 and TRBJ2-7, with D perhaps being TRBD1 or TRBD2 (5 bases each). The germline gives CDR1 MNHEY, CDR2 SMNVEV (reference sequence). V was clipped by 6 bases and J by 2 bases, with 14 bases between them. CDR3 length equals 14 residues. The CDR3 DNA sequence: TGTGCCAGCAGCCGCAGGGAGAGTCCCTACGAGCAGTACTTC. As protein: CASSRRESPYEQYF.

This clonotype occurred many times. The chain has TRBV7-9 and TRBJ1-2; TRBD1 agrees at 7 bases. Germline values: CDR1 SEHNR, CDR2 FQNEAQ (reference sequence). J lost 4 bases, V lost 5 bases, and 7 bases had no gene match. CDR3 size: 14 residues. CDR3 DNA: TGTGCCAGCAGCGATCGGGACAGAGTCTATGGCTACACCTTC. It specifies CASSDRDRVYGYTF.

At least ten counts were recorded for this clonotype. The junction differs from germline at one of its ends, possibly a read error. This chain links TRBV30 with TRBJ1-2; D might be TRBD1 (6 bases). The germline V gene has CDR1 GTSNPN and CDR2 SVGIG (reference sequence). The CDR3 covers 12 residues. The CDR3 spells CAWSVHRETYSF. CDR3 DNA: TGTGCCTGGAGTGTTCACAGGGAAACTTATAGCTTC.

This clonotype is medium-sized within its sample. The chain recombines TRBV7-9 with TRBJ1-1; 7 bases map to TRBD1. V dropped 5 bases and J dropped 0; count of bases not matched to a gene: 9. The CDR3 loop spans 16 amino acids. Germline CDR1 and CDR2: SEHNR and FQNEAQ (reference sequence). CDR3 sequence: CASSEMPGQLNTEAFF. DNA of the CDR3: TGTGCCAGCAGCGAAATGCCGGGACAGCTGAACACTGAAGCTTTCTTT.

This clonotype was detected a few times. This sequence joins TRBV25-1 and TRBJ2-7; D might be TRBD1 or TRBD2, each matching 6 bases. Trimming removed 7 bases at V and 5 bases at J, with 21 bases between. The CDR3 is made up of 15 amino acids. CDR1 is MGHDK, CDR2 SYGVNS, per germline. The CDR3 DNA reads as TGTGCCAGCACCGACCCGGAGGGGGGCATCCACGAGCAGTACTTC. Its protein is CASTDPEGGIHEQYF.

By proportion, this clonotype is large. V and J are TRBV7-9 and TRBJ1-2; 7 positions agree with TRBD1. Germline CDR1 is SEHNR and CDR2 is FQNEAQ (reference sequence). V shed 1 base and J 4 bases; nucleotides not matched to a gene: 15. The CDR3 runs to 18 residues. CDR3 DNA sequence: TGTGCCAGCAGCTTAGGTAGTGGAAGATCGGGACAGAGCTATGGCTACACCTTC. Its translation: CASSLGSGRSGQSYGYTF.

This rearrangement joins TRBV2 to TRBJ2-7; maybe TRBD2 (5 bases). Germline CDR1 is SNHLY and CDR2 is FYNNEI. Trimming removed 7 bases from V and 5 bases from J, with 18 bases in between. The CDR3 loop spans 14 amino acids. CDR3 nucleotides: TGTGCCAGCACCGAAGCCCAGGCCGGGAACGAGCAGTACTTC. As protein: CASTEAQAGNEQYF.

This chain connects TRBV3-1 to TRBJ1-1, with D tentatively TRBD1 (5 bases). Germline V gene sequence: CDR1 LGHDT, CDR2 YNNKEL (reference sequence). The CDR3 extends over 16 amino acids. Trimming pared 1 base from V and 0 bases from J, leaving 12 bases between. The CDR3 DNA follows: TGTGCCAGCAGCCAAGGCAACGGGGCTATGAACACTGAAGCTTTCTTT. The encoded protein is CASSQGNGAMNTEAFF.

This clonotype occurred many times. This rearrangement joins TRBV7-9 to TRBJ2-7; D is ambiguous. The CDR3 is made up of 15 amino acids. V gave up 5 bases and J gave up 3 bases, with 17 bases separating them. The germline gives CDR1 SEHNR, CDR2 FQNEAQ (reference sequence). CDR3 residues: CASSGVPKGHYEQYF. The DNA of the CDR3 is TGTGCCAGCAGCGGAGTCCCCAAAGGGCACTACGAGCAGTACTTC.

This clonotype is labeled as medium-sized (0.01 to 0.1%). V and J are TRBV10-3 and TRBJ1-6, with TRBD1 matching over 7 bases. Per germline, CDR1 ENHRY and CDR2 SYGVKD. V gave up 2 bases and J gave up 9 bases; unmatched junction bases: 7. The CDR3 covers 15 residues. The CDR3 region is CAISEAPGQLSPLHF. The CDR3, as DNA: TGTGCCATCAGTGAGGCTCCGGGACAGCTTTCACCCCTCCACTTT.

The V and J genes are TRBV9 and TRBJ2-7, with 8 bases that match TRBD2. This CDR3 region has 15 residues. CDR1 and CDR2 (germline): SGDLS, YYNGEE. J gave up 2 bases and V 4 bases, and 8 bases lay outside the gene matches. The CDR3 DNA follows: TGTGCCAGCAGCCTTTCAAGCGGGAGCGCCTACGAGCAGTACTTC. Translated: CASSLSSGSAYEQYF. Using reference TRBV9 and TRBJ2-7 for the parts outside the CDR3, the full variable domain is DSGVTQTPKHLITATGQRVTLRCSPRSGDLSVYWYQQSLDQGLQFLIQYYNGEERAKGNILERFSAQQFPDLHSELNLSSLELGDSALYFCASSLSSGSAYEQYFGPGTRLTVT.

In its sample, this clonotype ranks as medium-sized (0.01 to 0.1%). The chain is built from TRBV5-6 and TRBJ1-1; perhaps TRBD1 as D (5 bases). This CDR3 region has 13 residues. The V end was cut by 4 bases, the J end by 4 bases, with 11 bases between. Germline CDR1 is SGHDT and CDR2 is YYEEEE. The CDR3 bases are TGTGCCAGCAGCCCGACAGATTCCACTGAAGCTTTCTTT. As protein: CASSPTDSTEAFF. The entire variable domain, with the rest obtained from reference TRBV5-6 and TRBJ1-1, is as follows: DAGVTQSPTHLIKTRGQQVTLRCSPKSGHDTVSWYQQALGQGPQFIFQYYEEEERQRGNFPDRFSGHQFPNYSSELNVNALLLGDSALYLCASSPTDSTEAFFGQGTRLTVV.

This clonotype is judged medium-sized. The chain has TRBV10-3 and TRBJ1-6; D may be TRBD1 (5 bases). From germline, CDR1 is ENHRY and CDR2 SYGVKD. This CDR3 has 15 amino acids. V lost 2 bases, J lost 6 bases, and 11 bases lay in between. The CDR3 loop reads CAISETGTSNSPLHF. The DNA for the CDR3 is TGTGCCATCAGTGAGACCGGGACCAGTAATTCACCCCTCCACTTT.

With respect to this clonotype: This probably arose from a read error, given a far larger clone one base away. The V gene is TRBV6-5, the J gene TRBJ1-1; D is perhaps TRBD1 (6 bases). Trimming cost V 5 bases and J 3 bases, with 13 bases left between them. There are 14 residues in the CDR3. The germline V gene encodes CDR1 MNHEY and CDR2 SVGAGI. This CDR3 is CASSEEGGYTEAFF. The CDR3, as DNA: TGTGCCAGCAGTGAAGAGGGGGGGTACACTGAAGCTTTCTTT.

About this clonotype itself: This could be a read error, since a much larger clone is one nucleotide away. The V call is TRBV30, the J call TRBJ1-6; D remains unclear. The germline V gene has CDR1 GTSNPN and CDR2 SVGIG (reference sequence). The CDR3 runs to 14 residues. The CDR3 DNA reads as TGTGCCCGGAGTGTTGTCCTCGGGAATTCACCCCTCCACTTT. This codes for CARSVVLGNSPLHF.

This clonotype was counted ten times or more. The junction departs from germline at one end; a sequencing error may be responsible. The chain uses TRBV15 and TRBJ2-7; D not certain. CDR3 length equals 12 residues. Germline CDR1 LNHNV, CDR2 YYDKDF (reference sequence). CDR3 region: CATSRDGLRLGF. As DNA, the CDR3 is TGTGCCACCAGCAGAGATGGCCTCCGACTGGGCTTC.

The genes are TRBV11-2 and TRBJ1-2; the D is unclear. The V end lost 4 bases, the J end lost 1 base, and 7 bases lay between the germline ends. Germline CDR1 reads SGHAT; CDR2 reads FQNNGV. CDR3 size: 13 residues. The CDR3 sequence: CASSWGYNYGYTF. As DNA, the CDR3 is TGTGCCAGCAGCTGGGGATATAACTATGGCTACACCTTC. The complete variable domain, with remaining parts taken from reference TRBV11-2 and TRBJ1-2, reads EAGVAQSPRYKIIEKRQSVAFWCNPISGHATLYWYQQILGQGPKLLIQFQNNGVVDDSQLPKDRFSAERLKGVDSTLKIQPAKLEDSAVYLCASSWGYNYGYTFGSGTRLTVV.

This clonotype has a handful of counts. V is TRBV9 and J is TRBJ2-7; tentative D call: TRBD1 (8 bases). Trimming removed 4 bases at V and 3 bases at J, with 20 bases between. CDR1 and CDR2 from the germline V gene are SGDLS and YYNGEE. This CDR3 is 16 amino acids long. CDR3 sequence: CASSTGQGLPVYEQYF. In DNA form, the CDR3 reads TGTGCCAGCAGCACCGGACAGGGACTACCTGTCTACGAGCAGTACTTC.